A selection of T cell receptor beta chains follows, all from one sample in a study of T cells in Graves' hyperthyroidism and ophthalmopathy. In TCRdb, the multiplex PCR reads were re-called with MiXCR into one record per CDR3 protein. The repertoire holds 500,000 to 650,000 distinct CDR3 sequences, just under 20% seen once, with around 50% in the top ten. The sample comprised blood. All receptors come from a man in his forties or fifties with Graves' ophthalmopathy. Each CDR3 is given with its conserved first and last residue. Each record gives: D gene, J gene, clone size, V gene, CDR3 DNA, CDR3 protein. The D gene is left open where the match is weak. Some rows mark clone size as missing; the rest say once, few, many or name a class of expanded clone.

>TRBD2|TRBJ2-7|NA|TRBV28
TGTGCCAGCAGTTACTCCGGACTAGCGGGACCCCACGAGCAGTACTTC
CASSYSGLAGPHEQYF
>NA|TRBJ1-2|NA|TRBV9
TGTGCCAGCAGCGCCCAGGATAACTATGGCTACACCTTC
CASSAQDNYGYTF
>TRBD2|TRBJ2-3|many|TRBV7-6
TGTGCCAGCAGCTTAGAGGCGGGGGTGATAGATACGCAGTATTTT
CASSLEAGVIDTQYF
>NA|TRBJ2-3|NA|TRBV10-1
TGCGCCAGCAGTCTCAGTGGTTCTCCAGATACGCAGTATTTT
CASSLSGSPDTQYF
>NA|TRBJ1-4|NA|TRBV4-1
TGCGCCAGCAGCCAAGCCCTGCAGGGAACCAGAACTAATGAAAAACTGTTTTTT
CASSQALQGTRTNEKLFF
>TRBD1|TRBJ2-7|NA|TRBV5-4
TGTGCCAGCAGCTCAGACTTAACAGGGGGCGAGCAGTACTTC
CASSSDLTGGEQYF
>NA|TRBJ1-4|few|TRBV9
TGTGCCAGCAGCGTAGCTGGGGATACAGAAAAACTGTTTTTT
CASSVAGDTEKLFF
>NA|TRBJ1-3|few|TRBV6-2/TRBV6-3
TGTGCCAGCAATGAGTTTTCTGGAAACACCATATATTTT
CASNEFSGNTIYF
>NA|TRBJ2-1|few|TRBV7-8
TGTGCCAGCAGCTTAGGGTTGCCGGCCAGCTCCTACAATGAGCAGTTCTTC
CASSLGLPASSYNEQFF
>TRBD2|TRBJ2-5|many|TRBV2
TGTGCCAGCAGTGAGGGTAGCGGGGGATCACAAGAGACCCAGTACTTC
CASSEGSGGSQETQYF
>NA|TRBJ1-1|many|TRBV11-2
TGTGCCAGCAGCTTAGGACAGAGCCACACTGAAGCTTTCTTT
CASSLGQSHTEAFF
>TRBD2|TRBJ2-1|many|TRBV5-1
TGCGCCAGCAGCTTGTCTAGCGGGAGCAGGAATGAGCAGTTCTTC
CASSLSSGSRNEQFF
>TRBD2|TRBJ2-1|many|TRBV9
TGTGCCAGCAGCACTAGCGGAAACCACAATGAGCAGTTCTTC
CASSTSGNHNEQFF